The rows below give T cell receptor beta chains drawn from one sample of a study of blood T cells in healthy people across ages. TCRdb processed the 5' RACE reads anew with MiXCR; each CDR3 protein has one entry. The table shows some 1.5 million distinct CDR3 sequences, with 28% occurring only once. The sequenced sample was blood. All receptors come from a woman in her twenties or thirties in good health. CDR3s include the opening cysteine and the closing phenylalanine or tryptophan. Each record gives: D gene, V gene, J gene, clone size, CDR3 DNA, CDR3 protein. D genes are given only for firm matches. Part of the rows lack a size; the others show once, few, many or a class for expanded clones.

.	TRBV27	TRBJ1-4	once	TGTGCCAGCAGCCGCCTGCAGGGAAGTGGTGAAAAACTGTTTTTT	CASSRLQGSGEKLFF
.	TRBV19	TRBJ2-1	.	TGTGCCGGTAGTATTAGTCCTAATGAGCAGTTCTTC	CAGSISPNEQFF
.	TRBV20-1	TRBJ2-5	.	TGCAGTGCTAGAGATTCCCAAGGGGCTAGTACCTACGGTGAGCAGTACTTC	CSARDSQGASTYGEQYF
.	TRBV21-1	TRBJ2-1	few	TGTGCCAGCAGCAATCGTCGGGGTCAGTTCTTC	CASSNRRGQFF
TRBD1	TRBV7-9	TRBJ1-2	.	TGTGCCAGCAGCTTAGCGATGACAGGGAACGGCTACACCTTC	CASSLAMTGNGYTF
.	TRBV20-1	TRBJ2-3	.	TGCAGTGCTGTGGACGCTGGGAGCACAGATACGCAGTATTTT	CSAVDAGSTDTQYF
.	TRBV5-1	TRBJ2-7	.	TGCGCCAGCAGCCGTTCAGGGTCCCACGAGCAGGACTTC	CASSRSGSHEQDF
TRBD1	TRBV5-1	TRBJ2-7	few	TGCGCCAGCAGCCGGATGGGACAGGGCTACGAGCAGTACTTC	CASSRMGQGYEQYF
.	TRBV3-1	TRBJ1-5	.	TGTGCCAGCAGCCAAGATCGGGGCGAGTGGCAGCCCCAGCATTTT	CASSQDRGEWQPQHF
TRBD2	TRBV5-1	TRBJ2-1	.	TGCGCCAGCGGCTTGGAACGGGGGGGAAGGAATGAGCAGTTCTTC	CASGLERGGRNEQFF
TRBD1	TRBV7-2	TRBJ2-7	.	TGTGCCAGCAAAACCGGGACAGAACGCTACGAGCAGTACTTC	CASKTGTERYEQYF
.	TRBV25-1	TRBJ2-5	few	TGTGCCAGCAGTGAGGCGGGAAGTGGTTTGACCCAGTACTTC	CASSEAGSGLTQYF
TRBD2	TRBV7-3	TRBJ2-1	few	TGTGCCAGCAGCCCTCGCAAGGGCGGGGGAAAGGATGAGCAGTTCTTC	CASSPRKGGGKDEQFF
TRBD2	TRBV20-1	TRBJ2-5	many	TGCAGTGCCCCAACGAGAGTGGGAGGGGAAGAGACCCAGTACTTC	CSAPTRVGGEETQYF